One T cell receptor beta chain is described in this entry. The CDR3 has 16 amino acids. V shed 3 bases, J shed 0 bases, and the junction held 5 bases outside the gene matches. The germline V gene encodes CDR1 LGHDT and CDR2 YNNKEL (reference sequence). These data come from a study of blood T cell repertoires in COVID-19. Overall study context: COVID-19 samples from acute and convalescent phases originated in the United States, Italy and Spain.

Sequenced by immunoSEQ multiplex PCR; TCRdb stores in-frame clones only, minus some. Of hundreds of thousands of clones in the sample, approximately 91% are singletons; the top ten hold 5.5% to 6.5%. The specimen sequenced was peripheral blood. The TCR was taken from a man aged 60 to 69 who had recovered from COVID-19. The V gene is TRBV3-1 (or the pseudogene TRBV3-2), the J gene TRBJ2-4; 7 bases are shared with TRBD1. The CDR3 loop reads CASSHEDRVAKNIQYF. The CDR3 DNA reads TGTGCCAGCAGCCACGAAGACAGGGTAGCCAAAAACATTCAGTACTTC.